This T cell receptor beta chain was sequenced during a study of early T cells in non-severe SARS-CoV-2 infection. Across the study: Sequenced bulk RNA came from whole blood that was unsorted, and chains were unpaired. The study, taken as a whole, reports: Matches to VDJdb favored anti-spike CD8 responses and missed private and CD4 specificities.

Researchers tagged individual cDNA molecules with unique molecular identifiers. In TCRdb, the 5' RACE reads were re-called with MiXCR into one record per CDR3 protein. The sample has tens of thousands of distinct CDR3 sequences; around an eighth are singletons. V lost 0 bases to trimming and J lost 6 bases, with 13 bases between them. The CDR3 runs to 14 residues. Germline values: CDR1 SGHRS, CDR2 YFSETQ. This clonotype has only a few counts. Its cognate antigen is unknown. The chain employs TRBV5-1 and TRBJ2-7; D is undetermined. The source of this sequence is an adult who was a healthcare worker with PCR-confirmed SARS-CoV-2 infection or an uninfected control (not recorded which). Here the sequenced sample was whole blood, taken at baseline. CDR3 in DNA: TGCGCCAGCAGCTTGGGCACTACCCTCCTCGAGCAGTACTTC. Its translation is CASSLGTTLLEQYF.